This is a list of T cell receptor beta chains from one sample in a study of somatic mutations in cytotoxic T cells in rheumatoid arthritis. Repertoires were generated with immunoSEQ multiplex PCR, while TCRdb's copy carries only in-frame clones and drops some. The repertoire holds about 29,000 clones, with more than 85% as singletons. Sequencing was done on a sample of CD8+ T cells sorted from blood. These receptors were collected from an adult with rheumatoid arthritis. CDR3s include the opening cysteine and the closing phenylalanine or tryptophan. Each record gives: V gene, D gene, J gene, clone size, CDR3 DNA, CDR3 protein. The D gene is left open where the match is weak. Clone sizes are given selectively: once, few, many, or a class where the clone is expanded.

>TRBV10-1|TRBD2|TRBJ2-3|once
TGCGCCAGCAGTGAGGGACTAGTAGGGGACACAGATACGCAGTATTTT
CASSEGLVGDTDTQYF
>TRBV4-1|NA|TRBJ2-7|NA
TGCGCCAGCAGCCAAGAAGGGGATCTAGCCTACGAGCAGTACTTC
CASSQEGDLAYEQYF
>TRBV6-6|NA|TRBJ1-5|NA
TGTGCCAGCAGCCTCAATCCAGCGAATCAGCCCCAGCATTTT
CASSLNPANQPQHF
>TRBV5-6|NA|TRBJ2-7|NA
TGTGCCAGCAGCCCAGTAAGGAGTTACGAGCAGTACTTC
CASSPVRSYEQYF
>TRBV7-9|TRBD1|TRBJ1-3|NA
TGTGCCAGCAGCTCCTCGACAGGGAACGGAAACACCATATATTTT
CASSSSTGNGNTIYF
>TRBV4-1|TRBD2|TRBJ2-1|NA
TGCGCCAGCAGCACCCGATATAGCGGGGGGGCCAATGAGCAGTTCTTC
CASSTRYSGGANEQFF
>TRBV2|NA|TRBJ1-3|NA
TGTGCCATCACAGAGCGACTATCTGGAAACACCATATATTTT
CAITERLSGNTIYF
>TRBV7-9|NA|TRBJ2-3|NA
TGTGCCAGCAACCCGCCAGACTCAGATACGCAGTATTTT
CASNPPDSDTQYF
>TRBV15|NA|TRBJ1-5|NA
TGTGCCACCAGCGGAATACAGGATCGGAGAAATCAGCCCCAGCATTTT
CATSGIQDRRNQPQHF
>TRBV27|NA|TRBJ2-1|NA
TGTGCCAGCAACGCGGGGCCCTACAATGAGCAGTTCTTC
CASNAGPYNEQFF
>TRBV11-2|NA|TRBJ1-4|NA
TGTGCCAGCAGCCCATCCGGACCTTCTCGGGGACTGTTTTTT
CASSPSGPSRGLFF
>TRBV4-3|NA|TRBJ1-2|NA
TGCGCCAGCAGCCAAGACTGGCAGTTGATCGGTGGCTACACCTTC
CASSQDWQLIGGYTF
>TRBV2|NA|TRBJ1-5|NA
TGTGCCAGCAGTGAATCCGGGTGGCCCAATCAGCCCCAGCATTTT
CASSESGWPNQPQHF
>TRBV5-1|NA|TRBJ1-2|NA
TGCGCCAGCAGCTTCCCGGATCCTAACTATGGCTACACCTTC
CASSFPDPNYGYTF
>TRBV15|NA|TRBJ2-1|NA
TGTGCCACCTTACAGGTACCTGAGAATGAGCAGTTCTTC
CATLQVPENEQFF
>TRBV6-5|NA|TRBJ2-2|NA
TGTGCCAGCAGTTACAGTGCCCACCAGTGGGAGCTGTTTTTT
CASSYSAHQWELFF
>TRBV7-9|TRBD2|TRBJ2-1|NA
TGTGCCAGCAGCCCACGGGGGACTAGCAGAGACAATGAGCAGTTCTTC
CASSPRGTSRDNEQFF
>TRBV2|NA|TRBJ1-2|NA
TGTGCCAGCAGGGGGGAAATAACAGGGCTCGATGGCTACACCTTC
CASRGEITGLDGYTF
>TRBV2|TRBD2|TRBJ2-7|NA
TGTGCCAGCAGTAACGGACTAGCGGACTACGAGCAGTACTTC
CASSNGLADYEQYF
>TRBV14|TRBD1|TRBJ1-1|NA
TGTGCCAGCAGCGCACAGGGGGCGCTGGACACTGAAGCTTTCTTT
CASSAQGALDTEAFF
>TRBV5-6|TRBD2|TRBJ2-1|NA
TGTGCCAGCAGCCCCGGGACTAGCGGGCCGTTCGAGCAGTTCTTC
CASSPGTSGPFEQFF
>TRBV28|TRBD1|TRBJ1-6|few
TGTGCCAGCAGTTTTGACCAGGGGGCGAAGACTTTT
CASSFDQGAKTF
>TRBV7-3|NA|TRBJ1-3|once
TGTGCCAGCAGCATGACAGGATCTGGAAACACCATATATTTT
CASSMTGSGNTIYF
>TRBV7-8|NA|TRBJ2-7|once
TGTGCCAGCAGCTTAATTTCGTTGGGGGGATCCTACGAGCAGTACTTC
CASSLISLGGSYEQYF